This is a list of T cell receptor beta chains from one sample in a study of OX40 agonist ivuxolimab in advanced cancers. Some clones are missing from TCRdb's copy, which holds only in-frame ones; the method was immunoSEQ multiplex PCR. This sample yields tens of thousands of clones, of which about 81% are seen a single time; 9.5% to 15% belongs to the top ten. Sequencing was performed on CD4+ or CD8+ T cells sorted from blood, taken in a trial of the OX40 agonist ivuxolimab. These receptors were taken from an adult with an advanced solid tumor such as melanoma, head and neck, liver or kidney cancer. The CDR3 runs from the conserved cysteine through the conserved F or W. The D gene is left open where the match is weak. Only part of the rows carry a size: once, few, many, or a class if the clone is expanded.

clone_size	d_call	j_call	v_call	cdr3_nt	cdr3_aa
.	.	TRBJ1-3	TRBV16	TGTGCCAGCAGCCAATTTGACACGTTTGGAAACACCATATATTTT	CASSQFDTFGNTIYF
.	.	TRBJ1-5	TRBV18	TGTGCCAGCTCACGACTGAGCAATCAGCCCCAGCATTTT	CASSRLSNQPQHF
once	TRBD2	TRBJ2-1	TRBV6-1	TGTGCCAGCAGCCCCGAGGCGGGGGGACAGTTCTTC	CASSPEAGGQFF
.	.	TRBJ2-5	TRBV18	TGTGCCAGCTCACTTAATAAGGGGAGAGAGACCCAGTACTTC	CASSLNKGRETQYF
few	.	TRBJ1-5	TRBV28	TGTGCCAGCAGTCCCAGGGTGGATCAGCCCCAGCATTTT	CASSPRVDQPQHF
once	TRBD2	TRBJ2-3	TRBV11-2	TGTGCCAGCAGCTTGGGACTAGCGGGAGACTTTGATACGCAGTATTTT	CASSLGLAGDFDTQYF
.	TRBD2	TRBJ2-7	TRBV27	TGTGCCAGCAGTTTGGGGCCGGGGACTAGCGCCTACGAGCAGTACTTC	CASSLGPGTSAYEQYF
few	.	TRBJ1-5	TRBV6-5	TGTGCCAGCAGCCAACAAGTAAATCAGCCCCAGCATTTT	CASSQQVNQPQHF
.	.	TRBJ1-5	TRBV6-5	TGTGCCAGCAGTTACGACGGAAATAGCAATCAGCCCCAGCATTTT	CASSYDGNSNQPQHF
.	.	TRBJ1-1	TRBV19	TGTGCCAGTAGTATTCAGGGGATGAACACTGAAGCTTTCTTT	CASSIQGMNTEAFF
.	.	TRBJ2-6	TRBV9	TGTGCCAGCAGCGTAGCAGATACTGGGGCCAACGTCCTGACTTTC	CASSVADTGANVLTF
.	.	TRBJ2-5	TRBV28	TGTGCCAGCAGTTTGAGCCGGCGGGGTAAGGAGACCCAGTACTTC	CASSLSRRGKETQYF
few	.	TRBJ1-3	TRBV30	TGTGCCTGGAGTATCGGTATGGGCAGCAACTCTGGAAACACCATATATTTT	CAWSIGMGSNSGNTIYF
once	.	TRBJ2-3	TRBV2	TGTGCCAGCAGTTGGGTCCCAGATACGCAGTATTTT	CASSWVPDTQYF
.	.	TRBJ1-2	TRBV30	TGTGCCTGGAATGAGGGGACCTATGGCTACACCTTC	CAWNEGTYGYTF
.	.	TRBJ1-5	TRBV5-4	TGTGCCAGCAGCAGGACCCCAGAAAGCAATCAGCCCCAGCATTTT	CASSRTPESNQPQHF
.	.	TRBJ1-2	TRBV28	TGTGCCAGCAGACTCCTGGGGGGGCCATTATATAACTATGGCTACACCTTC	CASRLLGGPLYNYGYTF
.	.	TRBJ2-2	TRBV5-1	TGCGCCAGCAGCTCGGAGGGGCCAGGGCTGGCCACCGGGGAGCTGTTTTTT	CASSSEGPGLATGELFF
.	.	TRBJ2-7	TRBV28	TGTGCCAGCAAACAGGTCGGAAGCGAGCAGTACTTC	CASKQVGSEQYF
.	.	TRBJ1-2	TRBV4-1	TGCGCCAGCAGCCAAGATTGGCCTAATTCCGGCTATGGCTACACCTTC	CASSQDWPNSGYGYTF
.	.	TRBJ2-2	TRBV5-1	TGCGCCAGCAGCTTAACGGGAGAAATTGGCACCGGGGAGCTGTTTTTT	CASSLTGEIGTGELFF
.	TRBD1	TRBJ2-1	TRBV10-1	TGCGCCAGCAGTGGGGGGACAGGATGGGACTACAATGAGCAGTTCTTC	CASSGGTGWDYNEQFF
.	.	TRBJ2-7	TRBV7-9	TGTGCCAGCGAAGACAGCAGCTACGAGCAGTACTTC	CASEDSSYEQYF
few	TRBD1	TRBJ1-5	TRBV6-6	TGTGCCACCGACAGGGGAAGGCAGCCCCAGCATTTT	CATDRGRQPQHF
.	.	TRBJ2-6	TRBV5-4	TGTGCCAGCAGCATGGCGGCCTCTGGGGCCAACGTCCTGACTTTC	CASSMAASGANVLTF
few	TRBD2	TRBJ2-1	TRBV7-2	TGTGCCAGCAGCTCCAATCCGGGACTAGGATTCAATGAGCAGTTCTTC	CASSSNPGLGFNEQFF
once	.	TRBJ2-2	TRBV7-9	TGTGCCAGCAGCAACCCGGGGAGAAACACCGGGGAGCTGTTTTTT	CASSNPGRNTGELFF
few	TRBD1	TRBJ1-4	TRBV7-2	TGTGCCAGCAGCTTAGCCGGGACAGCTAATGAAAAACTGTTTTTT	CASSLAGTANEKLFF
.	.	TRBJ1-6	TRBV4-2	TGTGCCAGCAGCCAAGATCCTGGCAAACTAGATTCACCCCTCCACTTT	CASSQDPGKLDSPLHF
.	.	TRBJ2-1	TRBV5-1	TGCGCCAGCAGCTTGGGAAACGACTTCAATGAGCAGTTCTTC	CASSLGNDFNEQFF
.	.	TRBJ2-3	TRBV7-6	TGTGCCAGCAGCTCAGGCACAGATACGCAGTATTTT	CASSSGTDTQYF
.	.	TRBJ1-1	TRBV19	TGTGCCAGTAGTATTAACGAGAGGACTGAAGCTTTCTTT	CASSINERTEAFF
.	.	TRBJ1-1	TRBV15	TGTGCCACCAGCAGAGATTCGGTACTAGGGAGACGGACTGAAGCTTTCTTT	CATSRDSVLGRRTEAFF
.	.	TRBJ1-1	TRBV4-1	TGCGCCACCGCATGGGGCAGGGAAAACACTGAAGCTTTCTTT	CATAWGRENTEAFF
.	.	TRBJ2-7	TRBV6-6	TGTGCCAGCACCCCAGGCGGGCGGGTGAACGAGCAGTACTTC	CASTPGGRVNEQYF
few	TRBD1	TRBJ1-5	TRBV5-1	TGCGCCAGCAGCTTGGGGCCGGACAGGGACAATCAGCCCCAGCATTTT	CASSLGPDRDNQPQHF
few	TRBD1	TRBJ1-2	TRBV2	TGTGCCAGCGGCCGGGACAGGGAGGCCTACACCTTC	CASGRDREAYTF
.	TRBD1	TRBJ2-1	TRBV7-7	TGTGCTAGCAGCCGCGACAGGGGGAATGAGCAGTTCTTC	CASSRDRGNEQFF
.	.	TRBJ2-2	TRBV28	TGTGCCAGCATGGAACACACCGGGGAGCTGTTTTTT	CASMEHTGELFF
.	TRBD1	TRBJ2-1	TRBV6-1	TGTGCCAGCAAGGGCAGGGGGCGCGGGAATGAGCAGTTCTTC	CASKGRGRGNEQFF
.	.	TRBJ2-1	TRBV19	TGTGCCAGTAGTATAGGGGAGTGGTCCTTCTTC	CASSIGEWSFF
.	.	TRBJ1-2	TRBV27	TGTGCCAGCAGCGACCCTTTTGCGGGAAGAGGAGGCTACACCTTC	CASSDPFAGRGGYTF
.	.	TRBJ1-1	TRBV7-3	TGTGCCAGCAGCCCCTCGATGAACACTGAAGCTTTCTTT	CASSPSMNTEAFF